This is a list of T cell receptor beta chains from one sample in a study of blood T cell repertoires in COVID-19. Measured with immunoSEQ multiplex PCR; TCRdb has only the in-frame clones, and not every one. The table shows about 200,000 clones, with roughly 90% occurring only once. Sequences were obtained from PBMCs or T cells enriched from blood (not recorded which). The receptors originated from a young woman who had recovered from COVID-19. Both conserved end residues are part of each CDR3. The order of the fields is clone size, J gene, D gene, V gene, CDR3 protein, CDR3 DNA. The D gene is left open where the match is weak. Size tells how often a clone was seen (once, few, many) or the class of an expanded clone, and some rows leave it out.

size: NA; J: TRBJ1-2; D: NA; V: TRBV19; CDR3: CASSPLFGQFYGYTF; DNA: TGTGCCAGTAGTCCCCTTTTTGGACAGTTCTATGGCTACACCTTC
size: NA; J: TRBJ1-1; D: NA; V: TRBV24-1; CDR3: CATRNTEGTEAFF; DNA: TGTGCCACCAGGAACACGGAGGGCACTGAAGCTTTCTTT
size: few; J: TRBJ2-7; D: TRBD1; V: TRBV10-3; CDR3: CAIIPGQPHYEQYF; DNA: TGTGCCATCATTCCGGGACAGCCACACTACGAGCAGTACTTC
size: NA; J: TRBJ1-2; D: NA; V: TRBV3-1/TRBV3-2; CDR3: CASSQGEQGPFGYTF; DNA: TGTGCCAGCAGCCAAGGGGAACAGGGCCCCTTTGGCTACACCTTC
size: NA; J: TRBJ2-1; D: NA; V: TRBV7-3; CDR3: CASSSSTSTYNEQFF; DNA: TGTGCCAGCAGCTCCTCGACTAGTACCTACAATGAGCAGTTCTTC
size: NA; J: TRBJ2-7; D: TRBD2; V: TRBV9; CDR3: CASSVGDSGSYEQYF; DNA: TGTGCCAGCAGCGTAGGAGATAGCGGGAGCTACGAGCAGTACTTC
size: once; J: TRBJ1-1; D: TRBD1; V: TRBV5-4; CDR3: CASSLAGTGYTEAFF; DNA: TGTGCCAGCAGCTTGGCCGGGACAGGGTACACTGAAGCTTTCTTT
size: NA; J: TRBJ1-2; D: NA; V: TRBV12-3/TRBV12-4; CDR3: CASSLGGADGYTF; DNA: TGTGCCAGCAGTTTAGGGGGAGCCGATGGCTACACCTTC
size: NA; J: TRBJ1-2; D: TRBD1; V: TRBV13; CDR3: CASSLGPGTEGYTF; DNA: TGTGCCAGCAGCTTAGGACCCGGGACAGAGGGCTACACCTTC
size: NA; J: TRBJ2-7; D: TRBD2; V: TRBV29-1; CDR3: CSASLAGARYEQYF; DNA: TGCAGCGCCTCACTAGCGGGGGCGCGATACGAGCAGTACTTC
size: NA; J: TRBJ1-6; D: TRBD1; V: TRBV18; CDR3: CASSPLGTGGGDNSPLHF; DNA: TGTGCCAGCTCACCACTAGGGACAGGGGGAGGCGATAATTCACCCCTCCACTTT
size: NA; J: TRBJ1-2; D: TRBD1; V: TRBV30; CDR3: CAWSWTGPSYGYTF; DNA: TGTGCCTGGAGTTGGACAGGTCCCAGCTATGGCTACACCTTC
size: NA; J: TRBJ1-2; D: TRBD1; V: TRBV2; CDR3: CASSEQDREVGGYTF; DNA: TGTGCCAGCAGTGAGCAAGACAGGGAGGTGGGAGGCTACACCTTC
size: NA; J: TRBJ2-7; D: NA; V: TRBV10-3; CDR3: CAISGRRQSTTEQYF; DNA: TGTGCCATCAGTGGCCGGCGACAGAGTACCACCGAGCAGTACTTC
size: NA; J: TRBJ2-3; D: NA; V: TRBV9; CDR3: CASSETGLNTDTQYF; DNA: TGTGCCAGCAGCGAGACGGGACTGAACACAGATACGCAGTATTTT
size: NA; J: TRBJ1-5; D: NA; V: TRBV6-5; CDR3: CASRTARNQPQHF; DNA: TGTGCCAGCAGGACAGCCCGCAATCAGCCCCAGCATTTT
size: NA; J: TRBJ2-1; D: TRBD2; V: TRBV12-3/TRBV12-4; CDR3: CASSPSRFSGDFF; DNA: TGTGCCAGCAGTCCCAGCCGTTTTAGCGGGGATTTCTTC
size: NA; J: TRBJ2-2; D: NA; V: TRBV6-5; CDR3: CANRGGNTGELFF; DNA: TGTGCCAACAGGGGAGGGAACACCGGGGAGCTGTTTTTT
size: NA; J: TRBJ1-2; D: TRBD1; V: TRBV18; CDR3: CASSPEPGQNYGYTF; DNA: TGTGCCAGCTCACCCGAACCGGGACAGAACTATGGCTACACCTTC
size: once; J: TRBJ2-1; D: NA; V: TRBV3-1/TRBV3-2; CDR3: CASSPMLASYNEQFF; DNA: TGTGCCAGCAGTCCCATGCTGGCTTCATACAATGAGCAGTTCTTC
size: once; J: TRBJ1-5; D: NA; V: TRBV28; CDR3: CASSSPRGSQPQHF; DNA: TGTGCCAGCAGTTCCCCCAGGGGAAGTCAGCCCCAGCATTTT
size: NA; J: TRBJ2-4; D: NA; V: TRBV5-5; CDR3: CASSFASVGAGQNIQYF; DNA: TGTGCCAGCAGCTTTGCCAGCGTTGGGGCAGGGCAAAACATTCAGTACTTC
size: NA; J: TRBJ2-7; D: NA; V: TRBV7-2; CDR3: CASSLDFGREQYF; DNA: TGTGCCAGCAGCTTAGACTTCGGTAGAGAGCAGTACTTC
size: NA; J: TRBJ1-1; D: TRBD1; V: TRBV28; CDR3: CASSLSGGRTEAFF; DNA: TGTGCCAGCAGTTTGTCAGGGGGCCGGACTGAAGCTTTCTTT
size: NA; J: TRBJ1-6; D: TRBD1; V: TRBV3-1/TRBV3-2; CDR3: CASSQPGQGSPLHF; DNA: TGTGCCAGCAGCCAGCCGGGACAGGGATCACCCCTCCACTTT
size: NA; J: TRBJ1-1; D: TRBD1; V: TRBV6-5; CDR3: CASSYAGTGGTEAFF; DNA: TGTGCCAGCAGTTATGCCGGGACAGGGGGCACTGAAGCTTTCTTT
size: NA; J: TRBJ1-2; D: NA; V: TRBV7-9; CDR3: CASSPQTANYGYTF; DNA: TGTGCCAGCAGCCCCCAGACAGCTAACTATGGCTACACCTTC
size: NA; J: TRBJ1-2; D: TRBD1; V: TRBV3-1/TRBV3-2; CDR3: CASSQIHRGHGYTF; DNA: TGTGCCAGCAGCCAGATTCACAGGGGCCATGGCTACACCTTC
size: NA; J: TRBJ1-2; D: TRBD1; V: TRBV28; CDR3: CASSAGGARGYTF; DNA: TGTGCCAGCAGCGCAGGGGGCGCTCGTGGCTACACCTTC
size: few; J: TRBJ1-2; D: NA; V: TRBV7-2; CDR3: CASSLQTQGLYGYTF; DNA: TGTGCCAGCAGCTTACAGACTCAGGGGCTCTATGGCTACACCTTC
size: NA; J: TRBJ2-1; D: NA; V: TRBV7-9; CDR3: CASSLGDEQFF; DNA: TGTGCCAGCAGCTTAGGAGATGAGCAGTTCTTC
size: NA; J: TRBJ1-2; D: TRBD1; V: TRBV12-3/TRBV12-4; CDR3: CASSLTGKGGYTF; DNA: TGTGCCAGCAGTCTGACAGGGAAGGGTGGCTACACCTTC
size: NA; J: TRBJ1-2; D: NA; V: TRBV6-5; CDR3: CASSYFGHYGYTF; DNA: TGTGCCAGCAGTTATTTTGGCCACTATGGCTACACCTTC
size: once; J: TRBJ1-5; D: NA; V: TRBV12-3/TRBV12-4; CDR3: CASTVTRNQPQHF; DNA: TGTGCCAGCACCGTCACTCGCAATCAGCCCCAGCATTTT
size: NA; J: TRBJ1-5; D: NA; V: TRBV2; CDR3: CASRGNSGIEQPQHF; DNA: TGTGCCAGCAGAGGCAATTCAGGGATAGAACAGCCCCAGCATTTT
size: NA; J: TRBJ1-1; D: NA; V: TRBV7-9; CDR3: CASSLVSIGDTEAFF; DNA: TGTGCCAGCAGCTTAGTCAGTATTGGTGACACTGAAGCTTTCTTT
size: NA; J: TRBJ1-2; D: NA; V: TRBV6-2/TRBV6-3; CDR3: CASSVQGEHYGYTF; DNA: TGTGCCAGCAGTGTACAGGGTGAGCACTATGGCTACACCTTC
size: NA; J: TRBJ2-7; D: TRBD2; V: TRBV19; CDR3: CASSETSGVFYEQYF; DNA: TGTGCCAGTAGTGAGACTAGCGGGGTATTCTACGAGCAGTACTTC
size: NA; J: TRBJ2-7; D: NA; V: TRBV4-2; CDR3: CASSLSERNEQYF; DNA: TGTGCCAGCAGCCTGAGCGAGCGCAACGAGCAGTACTTC
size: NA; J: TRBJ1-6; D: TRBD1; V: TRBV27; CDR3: CASSSTGQGLYSPLHF; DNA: TGTGCCAGCAGTTCTACGGGACAGGGACTTTATTCACCCCTCCACTTT
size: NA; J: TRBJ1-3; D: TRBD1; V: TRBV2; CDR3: CASRTTGGGGNTIYF; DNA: TGTGCCAGCAGGACAACAGGGGGCGGTGGAAACACCATATATTTT
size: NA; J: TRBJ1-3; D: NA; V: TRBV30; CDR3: CAWSEALGNTIYF; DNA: TGTGCCTGGAGCGAGGCCCTAGGAAACACCATATATTTT
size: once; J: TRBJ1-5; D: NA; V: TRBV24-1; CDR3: CATSGSGGEGPQHF; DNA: TGTGCCACCAGTGGCAGCGGGGGTGAAGGGCCCCAGCATTTT
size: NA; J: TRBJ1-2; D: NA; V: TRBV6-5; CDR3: CASRPANYGYTF; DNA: TGTGCCAGCAGACCAGCTAACTATGGCTACACCTTC
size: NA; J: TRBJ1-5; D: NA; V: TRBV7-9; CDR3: CASSLVRLLGPNQPQHF; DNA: TGTGCCAGCAGCTTAGTGCGTCTCCTAGGCCCCAATCAGCCCCAGCATTTT